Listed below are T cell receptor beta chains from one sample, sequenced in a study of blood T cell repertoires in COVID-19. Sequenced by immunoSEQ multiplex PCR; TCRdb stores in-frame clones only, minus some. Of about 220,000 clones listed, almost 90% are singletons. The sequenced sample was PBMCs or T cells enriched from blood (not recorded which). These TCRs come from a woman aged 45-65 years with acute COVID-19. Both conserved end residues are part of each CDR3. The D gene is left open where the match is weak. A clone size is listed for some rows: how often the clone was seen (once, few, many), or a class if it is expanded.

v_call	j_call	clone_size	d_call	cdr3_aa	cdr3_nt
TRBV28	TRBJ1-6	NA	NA	CASTLQGWGDSPLHF	TGTGCCAGCACCCTACAGGGCTGGGGAGATTCACCCCTCCACTTT
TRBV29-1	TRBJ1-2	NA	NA	CSVRDLPLYGYTF	TGCAGCGTGCGGGACCTTCCGCTCTATGGCTACACCTTC
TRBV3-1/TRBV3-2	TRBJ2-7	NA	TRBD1	CASSYNKLQGGSYEQYF	TGTGCCAGCAGCTACAACAAGTTACAGGGGGGATCCTACGAGCAGTACTTC
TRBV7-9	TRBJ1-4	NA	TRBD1	CASSPGTGLSVANEKLFF	TGTGCCAGCAGCCCTGGGACAGGGTTGTCTGTAGCTAATGAAAAACTGTTTTTT
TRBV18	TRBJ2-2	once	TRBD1	CASSRTGLTGELFF	TGTGCCAGCTCACGGACAGGGCTGACCGGGGAGCTGTTTTTT
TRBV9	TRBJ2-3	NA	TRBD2	CASSPRGLAGGTDTQYF	TGTGCCAGCAGCCCGCGGGGACTAGCGGGAGGTACAGATACGCAGTATTTT
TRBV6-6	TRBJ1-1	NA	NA	CASSYSSVQAFF	TGTGCCAGCAGTTACTCATCTGTTCAAGCTTTCTTT
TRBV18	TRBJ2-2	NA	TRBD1	CASSPGTGRPINTGELFF	TGTGCCAGCTCACCGGGGACAGGGCGGCCAATAAACACCGGGGAGCTGTTTTTT
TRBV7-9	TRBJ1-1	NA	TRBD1	CASRTGGTVTEAFF	TGTGCCAGCAGGACAGGGGGAACGGTGACTGAAGCTTTCTTT
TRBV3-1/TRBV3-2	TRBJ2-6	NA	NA	CASSQDYSGANVLTF	TGTGCCAGCAGCCAAGATTACTCTGGGGCCAACGTCCTGACTTTC
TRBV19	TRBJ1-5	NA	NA	CASSISRVVNSNQPQHF	TGTGCCAGTAGTATCAGTCGGGTGGTGAATAGCAATCAGCCCCAGCATTTT
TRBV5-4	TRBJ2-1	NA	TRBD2	CASSLGLAAYNEQFF	TGTGCCAGCAGCTTGGGACTAGCGGCTTACAATGAGCAGTTCTTC
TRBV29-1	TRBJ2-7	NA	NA	CSVRLALETYEQYF	TGCAGCGTCCGCCTAGCGTTAGAGACCTACGAGCAGTACTTC
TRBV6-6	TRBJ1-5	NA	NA	CASQRDRSNQPQHF	TGTGCCAGCCAGAGAGACAGGAGCAATCAGCCCCAGCATTTT
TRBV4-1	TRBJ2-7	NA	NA	CASSQRRGGGGYEQYF	TGCGCCAGCAGCCAAAGGCGTGGGGGAGGTGGCTACGAGCAGTACTTC
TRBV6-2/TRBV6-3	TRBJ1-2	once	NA	CASSYRAKNYGYTF	TGTGCCAGCAGTTACAGAGCTAAAAACTATGGCTACACCTTC
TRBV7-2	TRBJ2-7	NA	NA	CASSFWTSYEQYF	TGTGCCAGCAGCTTTTGGACAAGCTACGAGCAGTACTTC
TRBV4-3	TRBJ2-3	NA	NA	CASSQSPADTQYF	TGCGCCAGCAGCCAATCACCAGCAGATACGCAGTATTTT
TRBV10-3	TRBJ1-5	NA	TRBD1	CAISPGQNQPQHF	TGTGCCATCAGCCCGGGACAGAATCAGCCCCAGCATTTT
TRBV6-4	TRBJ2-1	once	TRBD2	CASSEGLAGVNEQFF	TGTGCCAGCAGTGAGGGACTAGCGGGAGTCAATGAGCAGTTCTTC
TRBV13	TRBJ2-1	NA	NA	CAIPTRHNEQFF	TGTGCCATCCCGACTAGACATAATGAGCAGTTCTTC
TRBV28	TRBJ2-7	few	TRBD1	CASSAGQVLREQYF	TGTGCCAGCAGTGCCGGACAGGTATTGCGCGAGCAGTACTTC